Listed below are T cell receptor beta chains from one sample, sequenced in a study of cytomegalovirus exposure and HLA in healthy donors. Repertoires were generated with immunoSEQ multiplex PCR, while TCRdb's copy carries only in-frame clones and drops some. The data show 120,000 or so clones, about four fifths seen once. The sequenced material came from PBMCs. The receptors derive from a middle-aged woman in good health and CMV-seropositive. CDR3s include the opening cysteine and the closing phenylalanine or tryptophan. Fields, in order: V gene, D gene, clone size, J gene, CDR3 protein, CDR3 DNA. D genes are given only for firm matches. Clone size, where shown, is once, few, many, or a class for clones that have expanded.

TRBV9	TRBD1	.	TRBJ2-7	CASSVRGQGAKNEQYF	TGTGCCAGCAGCGTTCGGGGACAGGGGGCGAAAAACGAGCAGTACTTC
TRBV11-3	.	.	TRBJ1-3	CASSHRTVSGNTIYF	TGTGCCAGCAGCCACAGGACGGTCTCTGGAAACACCATATATTTT
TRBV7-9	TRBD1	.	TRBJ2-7	CASSSGQGSSYEQYF	TGTGCCAGCAGCTCCGGACAGGGGAGCTCCTACGAGCAGTACTTC
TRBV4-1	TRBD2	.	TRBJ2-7	CASSQLAGTLGEQYF	TGCGCCAGCAGCCAATTAGCGGGGACCCTAGGGGAGCAGTACTTC
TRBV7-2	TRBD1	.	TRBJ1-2	CASSLTTGNGAYTF	TGTGCCAGCAGTCTAACGACAGGGAATGGGGCCTACACCTTC
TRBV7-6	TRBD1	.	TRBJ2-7	CASKRTGSNEQYF	TGTGCCAGTAAACGGACAGGGTCGAACGAGCAGTACTTC
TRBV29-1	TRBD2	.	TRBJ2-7	CSVQWLAGGGEQYF	TGCAGCGTTCAGTGGCTAGCGGGAGGTGGTGAGCAGTACTTC
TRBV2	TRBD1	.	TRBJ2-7	CASSADRAISYEQYF	TGTGCCAGCAGTGCGGACAGGGCAATCTCCTACGAGCAGTACTTC
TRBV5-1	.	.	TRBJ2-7	CASSFTEDSYYEQYF	TGCGCCAGCAGCTTTACGGAGGACAGTTACTACGAGCAGTACTTC
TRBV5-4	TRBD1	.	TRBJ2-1	CASSGQGNEQFF	TGTGCCAGCAGCGGACAGGGCAATGAGCAGTTCTTC
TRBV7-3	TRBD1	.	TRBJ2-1	CASSTDRETAEQFF	TGTGCCAGCAGCACGGACAGGGAAACGGCTGAGCAGTTCTTC
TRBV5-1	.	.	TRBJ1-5	CASSTGGLGNQPQHF	TGCGCCAGCAGTACGGGGGGCTTAGGCAATCAGCCCCAGCATTTT
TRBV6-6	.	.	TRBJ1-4	CASSYSQGTNEKLFF	TGTGCCAGCAGTTACTCCCAGGGGACTAATGAAAAACTGTTTTTT
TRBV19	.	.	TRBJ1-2	CASSINRGSDYGYTF	TGTGCCAGTAGTATAAATAGGGGTTCGGACTATGGCTACACCTTC
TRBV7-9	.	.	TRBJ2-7	CSSSLVSGAMVEQYF	TGTTCCAGCAGCTTAGTTTCGGGAGCCATGGTCGAGCAGTACTTC
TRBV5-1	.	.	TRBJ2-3	CASSLAGGDQPQYF	TGCGCCAGCAGCTTGGCCGGGGGAGATCAGCCCCAGTATTTT
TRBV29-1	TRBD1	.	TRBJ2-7	CSATPGQGVYEQYF	TGCAGCGCCACACCCGGACAGGGGGTTTACGAGCAGTACTTC
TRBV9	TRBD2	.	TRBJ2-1	CASSLAGGIGNEQFF	TGTGCCAGCAGCCTAGCGGGAGGGATAGGAAATGAGCAGTTCTTC
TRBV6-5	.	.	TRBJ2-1	CASSYSAYNEQFF	TGTGCCAGCAGTTACTCCGCCTACAATGAGCAGTTCTTC
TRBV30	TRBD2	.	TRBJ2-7	CAWSVGLAGVEQYF	TGTGCCTGGAGTGTGGGACTAGCGGGAGTCGAGCAGTACTTC
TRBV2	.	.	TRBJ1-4	CASRPDRTASEKLFF	TGTGCCAGCAGGCCTGACAGGACAGCAAGCGAAAAACTGTTTTTT
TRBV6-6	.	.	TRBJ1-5	CASSTQGKPQHF	TGTGCCAGCAGCACCCAGGGAAAGCCCCAGCATTTT
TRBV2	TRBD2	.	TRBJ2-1	CASSRASGVVGNEQFF	TGTGCCAGCAGTAGGGCTAGCGGGGTCGTGGGCAATGAGCAGTTCTTC
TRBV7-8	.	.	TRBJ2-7	CASSSSLGARSYEQYF	TGTGCCAGCAGCTCGAGCCTGGGGGCGAGGTCCTACGAGCAGTACTTC
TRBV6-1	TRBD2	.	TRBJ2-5	CASSESGLAVSQETQYF	TGTGCCAGCAGTGAATCCGGACTAGCCGTCTCCCAAGAGACCCAGTACTTC
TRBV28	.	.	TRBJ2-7	CASRSDIVLEQYF	TGTGCCAGCAGGTCAGATATCGTTCTCGAGCAGTACTTC
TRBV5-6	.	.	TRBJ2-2	CASSLVPGVGTGELFF	TGTGCCAGCAGCTTGGTCCCGGGGGTCGGGACCGGGGAGCTGTTTTTT
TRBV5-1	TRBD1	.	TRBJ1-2	CASSLAVTGSYGYTF	TGCGCCAGCAGCTTGGCCGTGACAGGGAGCTATGGCTACACCTTC
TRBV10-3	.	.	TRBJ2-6	CAIRGVWGLHSGANVLTF	TGTGCCATCAGGGGGGTATGGGGGCTTCACTCTGGGGCCAACGTCCTGACTTTC
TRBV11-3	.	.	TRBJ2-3	CASSPRQENTDTQYF	TGTGCCAGCAGCCCCAGACAGGAAAACACAGATACGCAGTATTTT
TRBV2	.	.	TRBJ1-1	CASTEGGVGTEAFF	TGTGCCAGCACCGAAGGGGGGGTAGGAACTGAAGCTTTCTTT
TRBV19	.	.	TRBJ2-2	CASSIGRMAGELFF	TGTGCCAGTAGTATCGGGAGAATGGCCGGGGAGCTGTTTTTT
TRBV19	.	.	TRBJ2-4	CASLNPGQKNIQYF	TGTGCCAGCCTGAACCCGGGACAAAAAAACATTCAGTACTTC
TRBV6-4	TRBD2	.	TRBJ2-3	CASSDASSGGGDTQYF	TGTGCCAGCAGTGACGCATCTAGCGGTGGTGGGGATACGCAGTATTTT
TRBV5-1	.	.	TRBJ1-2	CASSLDQEADYGYTF	TGCGCCAGCAGCTTGGACCAGGAGGCGGACTATGGCTACACCTTC
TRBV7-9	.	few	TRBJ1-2	CASSLDMGGSGYTF	TGTGCCAGCAGCTTAGATATGGGGGGGAGTGGCTACACCTTC
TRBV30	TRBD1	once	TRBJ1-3	CAWINRGYVNTIYF	TGTGCCTGGATTAACAGGGGGTACGTAAACACCATATATTTT
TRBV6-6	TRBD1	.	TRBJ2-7	CASSSGTGLEQYF	TGTGCCAGCAGTTCCGGGACAGGGCTAGAGCAGTACTTC
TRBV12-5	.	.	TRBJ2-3	CASGLAGIDTQYF	TGTGCTAGTGGTTTGGCAGGGATAGATACGCAGTATTTT
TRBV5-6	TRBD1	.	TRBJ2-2	CASSWELTGGTGELFF	TGTGCCAGCAGCTGGGAACTGACAGGGGGCACCGGGGAGCTGTTTTTT
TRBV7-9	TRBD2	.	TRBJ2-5	CASTSPGLAETQYF	TGTGCCAGCACCTCACCCGGACTAGCGGAGACCCAGTACTTC
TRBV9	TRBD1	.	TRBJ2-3	CASSTPQGPMPPTDTQYF	TGTGCCAGCAGCACGCCACAGGGGCCTATGCCTCCCACAGATACGCAGTATTTT
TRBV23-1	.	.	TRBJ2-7	CASSQRGSLRSSYEQYF	TGCGCCAGCAGTCAAAGGGGGAGCTTACGGTCCTCCTACGAGCAGTACTTC
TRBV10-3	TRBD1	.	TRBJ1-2	CANRETGNYGYTF	TGTGCCAACCGAGAGACAGGGAACTATGGCTACACCTTC
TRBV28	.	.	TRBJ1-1	CASSLIQGLNTEAFF	TGTGCCAGCAGTTTAATTCAGGGCTTGAACACTGAAGCTTTCTTT
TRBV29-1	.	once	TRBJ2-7	CSAHAGQSYEQYF	TGCAGCGCCCACGCTGGACAGTCCTACGAGCAGTACTTC